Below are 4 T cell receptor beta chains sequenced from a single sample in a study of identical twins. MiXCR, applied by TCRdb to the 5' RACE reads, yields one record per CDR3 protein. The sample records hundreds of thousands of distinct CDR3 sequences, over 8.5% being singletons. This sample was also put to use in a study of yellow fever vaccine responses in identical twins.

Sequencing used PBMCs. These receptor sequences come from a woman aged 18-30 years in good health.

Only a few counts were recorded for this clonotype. CDR3 sequence reads: CASSYYPRGTGELFF. DNA of the CDR3: TGTGCCAGCAGTTACTATCCTCGGGGCACCGGGGAGCTGTTTTTT. This chain uses TRBV6-2 or TRBV6-3 with TRBJ2-2, with D possibly being TRBD2 (5 bases). CDR3 length: 15 amino acids. Trimming stripped 1 base from V and 4 bases from J, with 10 bases between. CDR1 is MNHEY, CDR2 SVGEGT, per germline.

The CDR3 here is CASSLRQGAWSSYNEQFF. DNA of the CDR3: TGTGCCAGCAGTTTACGTCAGGGGGCCTGGAGCTCCTACAATGAGCAGTTCTTC. The V call is TRBV12-3 or TRBV12-4, the J call TRBJ2-1; TRBD1 matches 8 bases. V shed 2 bases and J 0 bases; nucleotides not matched to a gene: 9. This CDR3 contains 18 residues.

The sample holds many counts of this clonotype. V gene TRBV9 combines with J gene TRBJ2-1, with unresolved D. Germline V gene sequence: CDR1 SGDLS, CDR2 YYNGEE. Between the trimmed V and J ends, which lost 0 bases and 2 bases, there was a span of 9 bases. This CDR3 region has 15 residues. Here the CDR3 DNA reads TGTGCCAGCAGCGTAGGGCTAGAGGCCTACAATGAGCAGTTCTTC. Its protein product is CASSVGLEAYNEQFF.

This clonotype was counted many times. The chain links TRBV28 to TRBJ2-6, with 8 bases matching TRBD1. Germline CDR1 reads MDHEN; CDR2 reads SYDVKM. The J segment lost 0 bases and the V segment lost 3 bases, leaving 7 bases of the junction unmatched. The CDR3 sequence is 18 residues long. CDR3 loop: CASSFRGRRASGANVLTF. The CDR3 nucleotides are TGTGCCAGCAGTTTCAGGGGGCGCAGGGCCTCTGGGGCCAACGTCCTGACTTTC.